This TCR beta chain was observed in a study of cytomegalovirus exposure and HLA in healthy donors. Concerning this clone itself: Other DNA sequences in the same sample also yield this CDR3.

60 Vbeta and 13 Jbeta primers were used in PCR. Assay: immunoSEQ multiplex PCR; the TCRdb copy retains only in-frame clones and omits some. The profile shows 110,000 to 150,000 clones, 60% to 85% of them singletons. While unrecorded immune exposures were likely, the donors were nominally healthy when sampled. The CDR3 consists of 15 residues. V gave up 2 bases and J gave up 3 bases; unmatched junction bases: 0. Germline V gene data show CDR1 as SNHLY and CDR2 as FYNNEI. This rearrangement joins TRBV2 to TRBJ2-3; 12 bases align to TRBD2. The receptor's source is a male donor in good health and CMV-seronegative. Sequencing used PBMCs. The CDR3 sequence is CASSELAGGTDTQYF. CDR3 sequence (DNA): TGTGCCAGCAGTGAACTAGCGGGGGGGACAGATACGCAGTATTTT.